This TCR beta chain was sequenced for a study of blood T cell repertoires in COVID-19. There are a few counts of this clone. CDR3 size: 16 residues. Authors' analysis steps: Reference gene primer amplification gave estimated nucleated cell counts. Some clones are missing from TCRdb's copy, which holds only in-frame ones; the method was immunoSEQ multiplex PCR. V, J and clone size are taken as reported in that table, and D and trimming were inferred from the DNA itself. In the table there are tens of thousands of clones, 86% of which are singletons. The sequence derives from a man aged 35-49 years with acute or convalescent COVID-19. The sequenced material came from peripheral blood. The chain employs TRBV21-1 and TRBJ1-1. TRBV21-1 is flagged as a pseudogene. Here the CDR3 DNA reads TGTGCCAGCAGCCTCAACCGGGACTGTGGGAACACTGAAGCTTTCTTT. This translates into CASSLNRDCGNTEAFF.